The 32 T cell receptor beta chains below come from one sample, sequenced in a study of regulatory dendritic cells for organ transplantation. Repertoires were generated with immunoSEQ multiplex PCR, while TCRdb's copy carries only in-frame clones and drops some. This table holds 25,000 to 35,000 clones, approximately 82% found once. The sequencing input was naive CD8+ T cells from blood. Subset noted: CD45RA+ naive T cells. These receptors came from a human donor in good health.

This clone was seen once. The chain couples TRBV4-1 to TRBJ1-2; D possibly corresponds to TRBD1 (5 bases). Trimming stripped 0 bases from V and 4 bases from J, with 12 bases between. The CDR3 covers 15 residues. Germline V lookup: CDR1 MGHRA, CDR2 YSYEKL. DNA for the CDR3: TGCGCCAGCAGCCAAGATCCAGGGCTGGCCTATGGCTACACCTTC. It specifies CASSQDPGLAYGYTF.

J is TRBJ2-1 and V is TRBV6-1; tentatively, D is TRBD1 (6 bases). V was pared by 2 bases and J by 1 base, with 15 bases between. The CDR3 has 17 amino acids. The V gene's germline CDR1 is MNHNS and CDR2 SASEGT. The CDR3 protein is CASSEREGTPSYNEQFF. The CDR3 DNA reads as TGTGCCAGCAGTGAAAGAGAGGGGACACCTTCCTACAATGAGCAGTTCTTC.

The DNA of the CDR3 is TGTGCCAGTAGTATAGAGGACAGGGATCAGCCCCAGCATTTT. It specifies CASSIEDRDQPQHF. The chain combines TRBV19 with TRBJ1-5, with 8 bases that match TRBD1. Trimming took 0 bases from V and 5 from J; bases not matched to a gene: 0. The CDR3 spans 14 residues. The germline gives CDR1 LNHDA, CDR2 SQIVND (reference sequence).

This rearrangement joins TRBV6-5 to TRBJ2-7; TRBD1 matches at 7 bases. The trim removed 6 bases at V and 4 bases at J, leaving 6 bases unmatched. The CDR3 runs 13 residues. Germline lookup yields CDR1 MNHEY and CDR2 SVGAGI. The CDR3 spells CASSRRQGYEQYF. In DNA, the CDR3 is TGTGCCAGCAGCCGTAGACAGGGTTACGAGCAGTACTTC.

The chain recombines TRBV5-1 with TRBJ1-1, with TRBD1 as a possible D gene (5 bases). V was pared by 1 base and J by 3 bases, with 13 bases between. The CDR3 runs 15 residues. Germline CDR1 and CDR2: SGHRS and YFSETQ. For the CDR3, the DNA is TGCGCCAGCAGCTTGCAGGACGGGGACTACACTGAAGCTTTCTTT. It specifies CASSLQDGDYTEAFF.

The rearrangement uses TRBV10-3 and TRBJ1-1; TRBD1 matches at 8 bases. The CDR3 loop spans 17 amino acids. The germline V gene has CDR1 ENHRY and CDR2 SYGVKD. The J segment lost 3 bases and the V segment lost 2 bases, leaving 11 bases of the junction unmatched. The CDR3 DNA reads as TGTGCCATCAGTGAGGGAGTCCGGACAGGGTTCGACACTGAAGCTTTCTTT. Amino acids: CAISEGVRTGFDTEAFF.

The genes are TRBV2 and TRBJ2-7, with D possibly being TRBD2 (6 bases). Germline-derived CDR1 and CDR2 are SNHLY and FYNNEI. The CDR3 is 12 amino acids. V lost 2 bases to trimming and J lost 5 bases, with 7 bases between them. As DNA, the CDR3 is TGTGCCAGCAGTGAATGGGAGGACGAGCAGTACTTC. Residues: CASSEWEDEQYF.

The rearrangement uses TRBV4-2 and TRBJ2-3; TRBD2 aligns across 14 bases. The CDR3 runs to 17 residues. Germline values: CDR1 LGHNA, CDR2 YNFKEQ. The J segment lost 2 bases and the V segment lost 4 bases, leaving 5 bases of the junction unmatched. The CDR3 protein is CASSPRTSGGPTDTQYF. The CDR3 coding sequence is TGTGCCAGCAGCCCCCGGACTAGCGGGGGGCCCACAGATACGCAGTATTTT.

The V gene is TRBV9, the J gene TRBJ1-1, with 9 positions matching TRBD1. Germline V gene data show CDR1 as SGDLS and CDR2 as YYNGEE. The junction had 9 bases not matched to a gene; V was cut back by 3 bases and J by 6 bases. The CDR3 consists of 15 residues. CDR3 sequence: CASSAPGQGISEAFF. The CDR3 region has the DNA TGTGCCAGCAGCGCCCCGGGACAGGGAATTTCTGAAGCTTTCTTT.

This clone occurred a few times. The chain is built from TRBV7-9 and TRBJ2-2; 9 bases agree with TRBD2. The V segment lost 5 bases and the J segment 2 bases; nucleotides outside the gene matches: 6. The CDR3 consists of 16 residues. From germline, CDR1 is SEHNR and CDR2 FQNEAQ (reference sequence). The CDR3 sequence is CASSERLADNTGELFF. CDR3 in DNA: TGTGCCAGCAGCGAACGACTAGCGGATAACACCGGGGAGCTGTTTTTT.

The chain carries TRBV27 and TRBJ2-7; possibly TRBD2 for D (7 bases). Trimming took 6 bases from V and 3 from J, leaving 12 bases between them. CDR3 length: 13 amino acids. From germline, CDR1 is MNHEY and CDR2 SMNVEV (reference sequence). The CDR3 region is CASSHGGLYEQYF. The CDR3 DNA is TGTGCCAGCAGCCACGGGGGGCTCTACGAGCAGTACTTC.

In its sample, this clone was seen once. The chain carries TRBV7-2 and TRBJ2-1, with D possibly matching TRBD1 (5 bases). This CDR3 has 12 residues. Trimming shortened V by 3 bases and J by 7 bases, and 7 bases separated the two germline ends. Germline V gene lookup returns CDR1 SGHTA and CDR2 FQGNSA. CDR3 amino acids: CASSFQGNEQFF. CDR3 DNA: TGTGCCAGCAGCTTCCAGGGAAATGAGCAGTTCTTC. The complete variable domain, with remaining parts taken from reference TRBV7-2 and TRBJ2-1, reads GAGVSQSPSNKVTEKGKDVELRCDPISGHTALYWYRQSLGQGLEFLIYFQGNSAPDKSGLPSDRFSAERTGGSVSTLTIQRTQQEDSAVYLCASSFQGNEQFFGPGTRLTVL.

V gene TRBV19 combines with J gene TRBJ2-7; TRBD2 matches 11 bases. This CDR3 has 15 residues. Trimming removed 5 bases from V and 2 bases from J; junction bases left unmatched: 5. Germline loops: CDR1 LNHDA, CDR2 SQIVND (reference sequence). CDR3 residues: CASSAGTSGTYEQYF. As DNA, the CDR3 is TGTGCCAGTAGTGCCGGGACTAGCGGAACCTACGAGCAGTACTTC.

The chain employs TRBV5-4 and TRBJ2-1, with 10 bases fitting TRBD2. V was pared by 0 bases and J by 8 bases, with 2 bases of the junction left unmatched. The CDR3 sequence is 14 residues long. Germline V gene lookup returns CDR1 SGHNT and CDR2 YYREEE (reference sequence). In DNA form, the CDR3 reads TGTGCCAGCAGCTTGGGGGGACTAGCGTATGAGCAGTTCTTC. This translates into CASSLGGLAYEQFF.

This clone showed up just a few times. The chain carries TRBV9 and TRBJ1-1; TRBD1 matches at 8 bases. Germline assignment: CDR1 SGDLS and CDR2 YYNGEE. The ends lost 3 bases at V and 2 bases at J; junction bases unmatched: 15. This CDR3 contains 18 residues. The CDR3 region has the DNA TGTGCCAGCAGCGCCTTTGCATCCCAGGGGGCGGTAAACACTGAAGCTTTCTTT. It yields the protein CASSAFASQGAVNTEAFF.

The chain uses TRBV5-6 and TRBJ2-3; D possibly corresponds to TRBD2 (6 bases). Trimming removed 4 bases at V and 4 bases at J, with 19 bases between. CDR1 and CDR2 (germline): SGHDT, YYEEEE. CDR3 length: 16 amino acids. CDR3 coding DNA: TGTGCCAGCAGCCTGCCCCCGGGACTCGATGCAGATACGCAGTATTTT. The encoded protein is CASSLPPGLDADTQYF. Complete variable domain (other parts from reference TRBV5-6 and TRBJ2-3): DAGVTQSPTHLIKTRGQQVTLRCSPKSGHDTVSWYQQALGQGPQFIFQYYEEEERQRGNFPDRFSGHQFPNYSSELNVNALLLGDSALYLCASSLPPGLDADTQYFGPGTRLTVL.

J is TRBJ2-1 and V is TRBV14, with TRBD2 identical over 11 bases. Trimming removed 0 bases from V and 6 bases from J; junction bases left unmatched: 4. CDR3 length equals 16 residues. Germline CDR1 and CDR2: SGHDN and FVKESK. CDR3 sequence: CASSQDRLAGINEQFF. The CDR3 DNA sequence: TGTGCCAGCAGCCAAGATCGACTAGCGGGGATCAATGAGCAGTTCTTC.

This clone was seen more than once but under ten times. The rearrangement uses TRBV19 and TRBJ2-2; D is perhaps TRBD1 (7 bases). The germline gives CDR1 LNHDA, CDR2 SQIVND (reference sequence). There are 13 residues in the CDR3. V was cut by 9 bases and J by 7 bases, with 15 bases left in between. CDR3 loop: CASLSRGVGELFF. The DNA of the CDR3 is TGTGCCAGCCTCAGCAGGGGGGTCGGGGAGCTGTTTTTT.

The chain joins TRBV4-2 to TRBJ2-7, with D possibly being TRBD1 (6 bases). V lost 0 bases and J lost 2, with 17 bases in between. Germline CDR1 LGHNA, CDR2 YNFKEQ. This CDR3 spans 17 amino acids. The CDR3 DNA reads TGTGCCAGCAGCCAAGAGGGTTTTGTGGCAGGGGCCTACGAGCAGTACTTC. This gives the protein CASSQEGFVAGAYEQYF.

The chain couples TRBV6-5 to TRBJ1-2; 11 bases line up with TRBD1. The length of the CDR3 is 16 residues. The germline V gene has CDR1 MNHEY and CDR2 SVGAGI. V was clipped by 2 bases and J by 6 bases; unmatched bases: 8. The CDR3 reads CASSYKWTGGADGYTF. Here the CDR3 DNA reads TGTGCCAGCAGTTACAAGTGGACAGGGGGCGCGGATGGCTACACCTTC.

This clone occurred once. V usage is TRBV7-3 and J usage is TRBJ2-1; 9 bases map to TRBD2. This CDR3 comprises 14 residues. Germline V CDR1 and CDR2: SGHTA, FQGTGA. V shed 2 bases, J shed 8 bases, and the junction held 4 bases outside the gene matches. The CDR3 DNA sequence: TGTGCCAGCAGCTTAGCGGGGGGGCCCTATGAGCAGTTCTTC. Amino acid sequence: CASSLAGGPYEQFF.

This sequence joins TRBV6-6 and TRBJ2-7, with D possibly TRBD1 on 5 matching bases. The germline V gene has CDR1 MNHNY and CDR2 SVGAGI (reference sequence). This CDR3 is built from 15 residues. V was clipped by 7 bases and J by 5 bases, with 21 bases between them. The CDR3 bases are TGTGCCAGCAACAACCGACAGACCCCCGCGGACGAGCAGTACTTC. This codes for CASNNRQTPADEQYF.

This sequence joins TRBV2 and TRBJ2-2; D possibly corresponds to TRBD1 (5 bases). Trimming removed 2 bases from V and 6 bases from J, with 10 bases in between. The CDR3 contains 14 residues. Germline lookup yields CDR1 SNHLY and CDR2 FYNNEI. The CDR3 DNA sequence: TGTGCCAGCAGTGAAAGACAGACCTCCGGGGAGCTGTTTTTT. This translates into CASSERQTSGELFF.

The DNA for the CDR3 is TGCGCCAGCAGCCAAGAGAGACAGGGTAGAGCCTATGGCTACACCTTC. This sequence encodes CASSQERQGRAYGYTF. The chain recombines TRBV4-3 with TRBJ1-2; 7 positions match TRBD1. The CDR3 consists of 16 residues. The trim removed 0 bases at V and 4 bases at J, leaving 8 bases unmatched. Per germline, CDR1 LGHNA and CDR2 YSLEER.

The chain links TRBV5-4 to TRBJ2-7; the D gene is possibly TRBD2 (5 bases). Trimming cost V 6 bases and J 1 base, with 11 bases left between them. Germline V gene data show CDR1 as SGHNT and CDR2 as YYREEE (reference sequence). CDR3 length: 13 residues. The CDR3 protein is CASTGERSYEQYF. The CDR3 DNA reads TGTGCCAGCACCGGGGAACGGTCCTACGAGCAGTACTTC.

This clone was seen just once. The chain carries TRBV7-8 and TRBJ2-7; 12 bases fit TRBD2. Germline V CDR1 and CDR2: SGHVS, FQNEAQ. V lost 4 bases to trimming and J lost 5 bases; unmatched junction nucleotides: 6. The CDR3 has 15 amino acids. CDR3 sequence: CASSSRTSGDDEQYF. DNA for the CDR3: TGTGCCAGCAGCTCGAGGACTAGCGGGGACGACGAGCAGTACTTC.

This rearrangement joins TRBV12-5 to TRBJ2-7; D unclear. V lost 3 bases and J 4 bases, leaving 22 bases between the germline ends. The CDR3 contains 17 residues. CDR1 and CDR2 from the germline V gene are LGHNT and FRNRAP. CDR3 loop: CASGFALAPDQVYEQYF. The CDR3 DNA reads TGTGCTAGTGGTTTTGCCCTGGCCCCGGATCAGGTGTACGAGCAGTACTTC.

In DNA form, the CDR3 reads TGTGCCAGCAGTCGAAGTCAGTTGAACACTGAAGCTTTCTTT. This gives the protein CASSRSQLNTEAFF. The chain combines TRBV27 with TRBJ1-1; D call uncertain. Germline V lookup: CDR1 MNHEY, CDR2 SMNVEV (reference sequence). V lost 5 bases to trimming and J lost 0 bases, with 10 bases between them. The CDR3 loop spans 14 amino acids.

The V and J genes are TRBV6-5 and TRBJ2-6, with D possibly matching TRBD1 (6 bases). V lost 4 bases, J lost 4 bases, and 14 bases lay in between. The CDR3 is 16 residues long. CDR1 and CDR2 (germline): MNHEY, SVGAGI. CDR3 DNA sequence: TGTGCCAGCAGTTCGTACCAGGGGTGGGGGGCCAACGTCCTGACTTTC. It is translated as CASSSYQGWGANVLTF.

This chain links TRBV5-4 with TRBJ1-2, with D maybe TRBD1 (5 bases). The CDR3 is made up of 15 amino acids. Trimming removed 0 bases from V and 6 bases from J, with 15 bases in between. The germline V gene has CDR1 SGHNT and CDR2 YYREEE (reference sequence). The CDR3: CASSLVLSPQDGYTF. The DNA for the CDR3 is TGTGCCAGCAGCTTGGTTTTAAGCCCACAGGATGGCTACACCTTC.

Here the CDR3 DNA reads TGTGCCAGCAAGGGCAGGGGGGTAACTGAAGCTTTCTTT. This translates into CASKGRGVTEAFF. The chain links TRBV2 to TRBJ1-1; 7 bases are shared with TRBD1. CDR1 is SNHLY, CDR2 FYNNEI, per germline. V trimming: 7 bases; J trimming: 5 bases; junction bases outside the gene matches: 7. The CDR3 contains 13 residues.

The chain employs TRBV4-1 and TRBJ2-1; 12 positions agree with TRBD2. Germline V lookup: CDR1 MGHRA, CDR2 YSYEKL. The CDR3 loop spans 18 amino acids. The ends lost 2 bases at V and 0 bases at J; junction bases unmatched: 5. Here the CDR3 DNA reads TGCGCCAGCAGCCAAAGCCTAGCGGGGGGGAGCTCCTACAATGAGCAGTTCTTC. Residues: CASSQSLAGGSSYNEQFF.